One T cell receptor beta chain is described in this entry. Its target is unknown. V shed 1 base and J shed 8 bases, with 8 bases lying between them. The CDR3 loop spans 11 amino acids. CDR1 DFQATT and CDR2 SNEGSKA come from the germline V gene (reference sequence). Donors showed nominal health when sampled, although they likely had unrecorded immune exposures. In the PCR, 60 Vbeta and 13 Jbeta primers were used. Assay: immunoSEQ multiplex PCR; the TCRdb copy retains only in-frame clones and omits some. Of 84,000 or so clones listed, 65% to 85% are singletons. This specimen belongs to a study of cytomegalovirus exposure and HLA in healthy donors. The study, taken as a whole, reports: Published work reported that the classifier diagnosed cytomegalovirus status with high specificity and sensitivity. Generally TCR sequences proved uncommon, though certain public TCRs appeared in numerous donors.

The chain carries TRBV20-1 and TRBJ1-1, with a weak D call TRBD1 (6 bases). The sample comprised PBMCs. The sequence was collected from a man aged 45-65 years in good health and CMV-seronegative. The CDR3 protein is CSARGQAEAFF. DNA of the CDR3: TGCAGTGCTAGAGGACAGGCCGAAGCTTTCTTT.